The clone carrying this T cell receptor beta chain has ten or more counts. What it binds is not known. Regions amplified from RNA transcripts were the TCR beta CDR3 regions. Researchers ran a first-round RT-PCR on the TCR CDR3 using the HTBI primer set. TCRdb independently ran MiXCR on the multiplex PCR reads; one entry per CDR3 protein. The sample lists under 300,000 distinct CDR3 sequences, approximately 15% seen once, with approximately 7.9% in the top ten. Patients having uncontrolled infection, another autoimmune disease, pregnancy or lactation were not included. After removal of 6 bases from V and 5 bases from J, the junction contained 6 bases not matched to a gene. The CDR3 covers 14 residues. Per germline, CDR1 SNHLY and CDR2 FYNNEI. These data are taken from a study of T cells in Graves' hyperthyroidism and ophthalmopathy. Overall study results and limits: Onset of ophthalmopathy came a median roughly 6.9 months after the model predicted it.

The chain links TRBV2 to TRBJ2-2; TRBD1 aligns across 7 bases. The material sequenced was blood. This clonotype was sampled from a woman aged 40 to 55 with Graves' hyperthyroidism. This chain's CDR3 is CASRNRGETGELFF. The CDR3 bases are TGTGCCAGCAGGAACAGGGGTGAAACCGGGGAGCTGTTTTTT. Together with reference TRBV2 and TRBJ2-2, the CDR3 gives the full variable domain: EPEVTQTPSHQVTQMGQEVILRCVPISNHLYFYWYRQILGQKVEFLVSFYNNEISEKSEIFDDQFSVERPDGSNFTLKIRSTKLEDSAMYFCASRNRGETGELFFGEGSRLTVL.